This T cell receptor beta chain was profiled in a study of blood T cell repertoires in COVID-19. For the study at large: The origin of the acute and convalescent COVID-19 samples was the United States, Italy and Spain. The analysed material was cDNA or gDNA that came from T cells, B-cell-depleted T cells, or PBMCs.

Per the study methods: By means of reference gene primer amplification, nucleated cell counts were estimated. The assay was immunoSEQ multiplex PCR, and TCRdb's table has in-frame clones only and misses some. V and J calls plus clone size are reproduced from that table; the DNA served to infer D and trimming. The top ten clones hold 16% of a sample with around 68,000 clones, about 86% of them seen once. During active infection, Seattle patients enrolled and were then monitored through disease. Per germline, CDR1 MNHEY and CDR2 SMNVEV (reference sequence). Trimming at V came to 5 bases and at J to 5 bases, leaving 4 bases not matched to a gene. There are 14 residues in the CDR3.

Sequences were obtained from peripheral blood. The V and J genes are TRBV27 and TRBJ2-3, with 10 bases matching TRBD2. This TCR was recovered from a man between 35 and 55 years old with COVID-19, enrolled during active disease. The CDR3 nucleotides read TGTGCCAGCAGTAGCGGGGGGGCTGGAGATACGCAGTATTTT. It yields the protein CASSSGGAGDTQYF.